This T cell receptor (beta chain) was sequenced for a study of T cells in localized non-small cell lung cancer. Details on this clone: Antigen unknown.

V lost 2 bases to trimming and J lost 4 bases; unmatched junction nucleotides: 7. This CDR3 has 15 amino acids. Germline CDR1 GTSNPN, CDR2 SVGIG (reference sequence). General study results and limits: Of the tissues analyzed, uninvolved adjacent lung showed maximal T cell clonality, greater than tumor. Median around 62 top-100 tumor clones were shared with paired adjacent lung. A single tumor region was sequenced, leaving heterogeneity possible. Those with higher blood T cell density had longer overall survival.

This table comes from immunoSEQ multiplex PCR, and its TCRdb copy is limited to in-frame clones, with some not included. The table includes 100,000 to 150,000 clones, more than 70% detected once. The clonotype comes from a female donor of 60 years or more with stage I lung adenocarcinoma. Sequences were derived from peripheral blood, sampled before any cancer treatment. This chain links TRBV30 with TRBJ2-1; 8 positions match TRBD2. CDR3 region: CAWSQGLAGYNEQFF. As DNA, the CDR3 is TGTGCCTGGAGTCAGGGGCTAGCGGGTTACAATGAGCAGTTCTTC.